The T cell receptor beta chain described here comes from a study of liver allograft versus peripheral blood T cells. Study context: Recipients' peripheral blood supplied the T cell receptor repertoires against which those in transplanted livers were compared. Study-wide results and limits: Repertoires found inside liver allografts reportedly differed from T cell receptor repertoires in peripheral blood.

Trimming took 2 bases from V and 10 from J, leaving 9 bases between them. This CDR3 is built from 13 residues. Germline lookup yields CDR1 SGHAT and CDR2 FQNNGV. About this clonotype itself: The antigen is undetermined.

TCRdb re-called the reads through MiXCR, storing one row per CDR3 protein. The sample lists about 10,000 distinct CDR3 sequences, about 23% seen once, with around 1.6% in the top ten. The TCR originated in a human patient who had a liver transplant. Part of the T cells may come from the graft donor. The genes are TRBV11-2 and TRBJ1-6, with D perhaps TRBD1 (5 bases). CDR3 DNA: TGTGCCAGCAGCTTAAACGGGGACTCACCCCTCCACTTT. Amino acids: CASSLNGDSPLHF.